This is a list of T cell receptor beta chains from one sample in a study of long-term antiretroviral therapy in people with HIV. The data were produced by immunoSEQ multiplex PCR, yet TCRdb's version contains in-frame clones alone and is incomplete. The sample shows 40,000 to 60,000 clones, around 80% of them seen only once. Sequenced here: unsorted PBMCs, sampled 0.8 years after starting antiretroviral therapy. The receptors stem from a woman between 18 and 29 years old with HIV. CDR3s include the opening cysteine and the closing phenylalanine or tryptophan. The D gene is left open where the match is weak. Size is stated for part of the rows, as once, few or many counts, or as a class when the clone is expanded.

size | D | J | V | CDR3 | DNA
once | TRBD2 | TRBJ2-5 | TRBV7-9 | CASSQPLAVQETQYF | TGTGCCAGCAGCCAACCCCTAGCGGTCCAAGAGACCCAGTACTTC
NA | NA | TRBJ1-4 | TRBV6-5 | CASSNGATNEKLFF | TGTGCCAGCAGCAACGGTGCAACTAATGAAAAACTGTTTTTT
few | TRBD1 | TRBJ2-7 | TRBV9 | CASSVGGQVLYEQYF | TGTGCCAGCAGCGTAGGTGGACAGGTTCTCTACGAGCAGTACTTC
NA | NA | TRBJ2-5 | TRBV25-1 | CASSGGTQYF | TGTGCCAGCAGTGGGGGGACCCAGTACTTC
once | NA | TRBJ2-3 | TRBV9 | CASSDSMGGTPYDTQYF | TGTGCCAGCAGCGATTCGATGGGCGGGACCCCGTACGATACGCAGTATTTT
NA | NA | TRBJ1-2 | TRBV7-2 | CASSFPDPNYGYTF | TGTGCCAGCAGCTTCCCAGATCCAAACTATGGCTACACCTTC
few | NA | TRBJ2-7 | TRBV19 | CASSIGHSYEQYF | TGTGCCAGTAGTATAGGCCACTCCTACGAGCAGTACTTC
NA | NA | TRBJ1-5 | TRBV4-1 | CASSLGRNNFNQPQHF | TGCGCCAGCAGCCTGGGACGGAATAACTTTAATCAGCCCCAGCATTTT
NA | NA | TRBJ1-1 | TRBV7-9 | CASSLLDLPNTEAFF | TGTGCCAGCAGCCTCCTCGACCTACCGAACACTGAAGCTTTCTTT
NA | TRBD2 | TRBJ2-1 | TRBV14 | CASSQPPEVAGESNYNEQFF | TGTGCCAGCAGCCAGCCCCCCGAGGTAGCGGGAGAGTCGAACTACAATGAGCAGTTCTTC
NA | TRBD1 | TRBJ1-4 | TRBV5-1 | CASSFRTGNNEKLFF | TGCGCCAGCAGCTTCAGGACAGGCAATAATGAAAAACTGTTTTTT
once | NA | TRBJ2-6 | TRBV19 | CASSSPGANVLTF | TGTGCCAGTTCATCCCCTGGGGCCAACGTCCTGACTTTC
NA | TRBD1 | TRBJ2-7 | TRBV7-9 | CASSTPGQSTYEQYF | TGTGCCAGCAGCACTCCGGGACAGTCAACCTACGAGCAGTACTTC
few | NA | TRBJ1-3 | TRBV18 | CASSPTFGAETIYF | TGTGCCAGCTCACCTACCTTCGGGGCAGAGACCATATATTTT
NA | TRBD1 | TRBJ2-7 | TRBV29-1 | CSVEESDRGSYEQYF | TGCAGCGTTGAAGAATCCGACAGGGGCTCCTACGAGCAGTACTTC
NA | TRBD1 | TRBJ2-7 | TRBV11-2 | CASSLDQGVTYEQYF | TGTGCCAGCAGCTTAGATCAGGGGGTCACCTACGAGCAGTACTTC
NA | TRBD2 | TRBJ2-7 | TRBV9 | CASSVGTSGRYEQYF | TGTGCCAGCAGCGTAGGGACTAGCGGGAGATACGAGCAGTACTTC
once | NA | TRBJ2-7 | TRBV9 | CASSPGAGFYEQYF | TGTGCCAGCAGCCCCGGGGCGGGGTTCTACGAGCAGTACTTC
NA | NA | TRBJ1-2 | TRBV28 | CASSYGGSYGYTF | TGTGCCAGCAGTTACGGGGGTTCCTATGGCTACACCTTC
NA | NA | TRBJ1-1 | TRBV7-2 | CASSRPSPNTEAFF | TGTGCCAGCAGCCGCCCAAGCCCGAACACTGAAGCTTTCTTT
NA | NA | TRBJ2-3 | TRBV11-2 | CASSPQGVGRATDTQYF | TGTGCCAGCAGCCCGCAAGGGGTCGGGCGGGCCACAGATACGCAGTATTTT
NA | NA | TRBJ2-7 | TRBV6-5 | CASSLRAVVNYEQYF | TGTGCCAGCAGTCTCCGGGCCGTAGTTAACTACGAGCAGTACTTC
NA | NA | TRBJ1-5 | TRBV19 | CASRIRSNQPQHF | TGTGCCAGTAGAATTAGGAGCAATCAGCCCCAGCATTTT
NA | NA | TRBJ2-4 | TRBV4-2 | CASSQVEGGLQYF | TGTGCCAGCAGCCAAGTCGAGGGTGGGCTTCAGTACTTC
NA | NA | TRBJ2-1 | TRBV9 | CASSPRDPDNWQFF | TGTGCCAGCAGCCCGCGGGACCCGGATAATTGGCAGTTCTTC
NA | TRBD2 | TRBJ2-7 | TRBV18 | CASSPSGLAEYEQYF | TGTGCCAGCTCACCGTCGGGACTAGCGGAGTACGAGCAGTACTTC
NA | NA | TRBJ2-7 | TRBV28 | CASSPWGSPYEQYF | TGTGCCAGCAGTCCTTGGGGGAGCCCGTACGAGCAGTACTTC
few | NA | TRBJ2-7 | TRBV19 | CASSMRGRDSYEQYF | TGTGCCAGTAGTATGAGGGGCAGGGACTCCTACGAGCAGTACTTC
once | NA | TRBJ1-5 | TRBV27 | CASAKGGNSNQPQHF | TGTGCCAGCGCCAAGGGGGGTAATAGCAATCAGCCCCAGCATTTT
NA | TRBD1 | TRBJ1-5 | TRBV19 | CASSIGTEHQPQHF | TGTGCCAGTAGTATCGGGACAGAACATCAGCCCCAGCATTTT
NA | NA | TRBJ2-3 | TRBV21-1 | CASRRGGRDTQYF | TGTGCCAGCAGGCGGGGGGGGCGAGATACGCAGTATTTT
NA | NA | TRBJ2-7 | TRBV11-1 | CASSLRRGGHEQYF | TGTGCCAGCAGCTTAAGGAGAGGGGGACACGAGCAGTACTTC
NA | NA | TRBJ2-7 | TRBV9 | CASSVADSSYEQYF | TGTGCCAGCAGCGTAGCGGACAGCTCCTACGAGCAGTACTTC
NA | NA | TRBJ2-7 | TRBV4-1 | CASSQPDATGYF | TGCGCCAGCAGCCAACCGGACGCCACCGGATACTTC
NA | TRBD2 | TRBJ2-3 | TRBV4-1 | CASSPLAGSTDTQYF | TGCGCCAGCAGCCCCTTAGCGGGATCCACAGATACGCAGTATTTT
NA | NA | TRBJ2-7 | TRBV5-1 | CASSLAGGEQYF | TGCGCCAGCAGCTTGGCTGGTGGCGAGCAGTACTTC